The 12 T cell receptor beta chains in this list originate from one sample, sequenced in a study of T cell repertoires in cytomegalovirus infection. TCRdb used MiXCR to reprocess the reads, holding one entry per CDR3 protein. The sample carries under 350,000 distinct CDR3 sequences, approximately 9.5% recorded once. Sequencing input: PBMCs. These receptors all come from a human donor in good health (CMV status not recorded). Some clones in this sample may be carry-over from other donors' samples.

In its sample, this clonotype was seen many times. The rearrangement joins TRBV7-2 to TRBJ1-4; possible D gene TRBD1, 6 bases. The CDR3 has 14 residues. V lost 8 bases, J lost 4 bases, and 14 bases lay in between. CDR1 is SGHTA and CDR2 is FQGNSA in the germline V gene. Here the CDR3 reads CASSSTGNNEKLFF. The CDR3 nucleotides read TGTGCCAGCTCTAGCACAGGGAATAATGAAAAACTGTTTTTT.

V usage is TRBV6-6 and J usage is TRBJ2-3; TRBD2 is a possible D gene (6 bases). V was trimmed by 0 bases and J by 1 base, leaving 8 bases between them. The CDR3 runs 15 residues. Germline loops: CDR1 MNHNY, CDR2 SVGAGI (reference sequence). The CDR3 sequence is CASSYSAGRTDTQYF. DNA for the CDR3: TGTGCCAGCAGTTACTCGGCGGGACGCACAGATACGCAGTATTTT.

The rearrangement joins TRBV2 to TRBJ2-7; 9 bases line up with TRBD1. The CDR3 has 12 residues. In germline, CDR1 is SNHLY, CDR2 FYNNEI. The V and J ends lost 8 bases and 7 bases, in that order; junction bases with no gene match: 6. For the CDR3, the DNA is TGTGCCAGCTTGGGACAGGGCGATGAGCAGTACTTC. This sequence encodes CASLGQGDEQYF.

A few counts support this clonotype. The V and J genes are TRBV10-1 and TRBJ1-2, with 8 bases fitting TRBD1. Germline V gene data show CDR1 as WNHNN and CDR2 as SYGVQD (reference sequence). The CDR3 covers 14 residues. Trimming removed 6 bases from V and 1 base from J; junction bases left unmatched: 4. Written as DNA, the CDR3 is TGCGCCAGCAGGACAGGGGCCCTTAACTATGGCTACACCTTC. Protein product: CASRTGALNYGYTF.

This clonotype showed up many times. The chain employs TRBV7-2 and TRBJ1-5; D is ambiguous. This CDR3 region has 13 residues. CDR1 SGHTA and CDR2 FQGNSA come from the germline V gene. V lost 3 bases and J lost 1, with 4 bases in between. The CDR3 nucleotides are TGTGCCAGCAGCTTCAACAGCAATCAGCCCCAGCATTTT. The encoded protein is CASSFNSNQPQHF. Combining the CDR3 with reference TRBV7-2 and TRBJ1-5 gives the whole variable domain GAGVSQSPSNKVTEKGKDVELRCDPISGHTALYWYRQSLGQGLEFLIYFQGNSAPDKSGLPSDRFSAERTGGSVSTLTIQRTQQEDSAVYLCASSFNSNQPQHFGDGTRLSIL.

This chain connects TRBV7-9 to TRBJ2-7; 9 bases fit TRBD2. With 0 bases clipped from V and 5 bases from J, the junction kept 11 bases outside the gene matches. This CDR3 has 17 amino acids. From germline, CDR1 is SEHNR and CDR2 FQNEAQ (reference sequence). In nucleotides, the CDR3 is TGTGCCAGCAGCTTAGCCGGGTGGGGGACTAGCATCGACGAGCAGTACTTC. It translates to CASSLAGWGTSIDEQYF. Variable domain in full (rest from reference TRBV7-9 and TRBJ2-7): DTGVSQNPRHKITKRGQNVTFRCDPISEHNRLYWYRQTLGQGPEFLTYFQNEAQLEKSRLLSDRFSAERPKGSFSTLEIQRTEQGDSAMYLCASSLAGWGTSIDEQYFGPGTRLTVT.

A few counts support this clonotype. The chain joins TRBV30 to TRBJ2-6; D gene ambiguous. The V end was cut by 3 bases, the J end by 4 bases, with 7 bases between. Germline CDR1 reads GTSNPN; CDR2 reads SVGIG (reference sequence). The CDR3 runs 13 residues. DNA for the CDR3: TGTGCCTGGAGGACTGCGGGGGCCAACGTCCTGACTTTC. Translation: CAWRTAGANVLTF.

This clonotype came up a few times. The gene calls are TRBV6-2 or TRBV6-3 and TRBJ2-1, with TRBD2 matching 8 bases. This CDR3 has 15 amino acids. Losses at the gene ends were 6 bases for V and 4 bases for J; bases not matched to a gene: 8. Germline-derived CDR1 and CDR2 are MNHEY and SVGEGT. CDR3 amino acids: CASSSSSGLYNEQFF. The DNA for the CDR3 is TGTGCCAGCAGCTCCTCTAGCGGGTTATACAATGAGCAGTTCTTC.

The chain has TRBV27 and TRBJ2-7, with D possibly being TRBD1 or TRBD2 (5 bases each). There are 15 residues in the CDR3. Germline-derived CDR1 and CDR2 are MNHEY and SMNVEV (reference sequence). The V end lost 0 bases, the J end lost 3 bases, and 12 bases lay between the germline ends. The CDR3 reads CASSLSSGRLYEQYF. CDR3 DNA sequence: TGTGCCAGCAGTTTATCCTCGGGACGGCTCTACGAGCAGTACTTC.

This clonotype has just a few counts. CDR3 sequence reads: CASRDSMNTEAFF. As DNA, the CDR3 is TGTGCCAGCCGGGACAGTATGAACACTGAAGCTTTCTTT. The V gene is TRBV6-2 or TRBV6-3, the J gene TRBJ1-1, with 7 bases lining up with TRBD1. This CDR3 spans 13 amino acids. CDR1 MNHEY and CDR2 SVGEGT come from the germline V gene. Trimming took 8 bases from V and 0 from J; bases not matched to a gene: 3.

This clonotype was seen ten or more times. This chain links TRBV6-5 with TRBJ2-2, with D unclear. CDR3 length equals 15 residues. The V end was cut by 2 bases, the J end by 3 bases, with 10 bases between. Per germline, CDR1 MNHEY and CDR2 SVGAGI. This CDR3 reads CASSYVRQYTGELFF. CDR3 bases: TGTGCCAGCAGTTACGTTCGTCAGTACACCGGGGAGCTGTTTTTT.

A few counts support this clonotype. V usage is TRBV7-9 and J usage is TRBJ2-1; 8 bases align to TRBD2. The CDR3 has 16 residues. In germline, CDR1 is SEHNR, CDR2 FQNEAQ (reference sequence). V dropped 3 bases and J dropped 8; count of bases not matched to a gene: 12. The chain's CDR3 is CASSFIGGGPGYEQFF. CDR3 in DNA: TGTGCCAGCAGCTTTATTGGCGGGGGGCCGGGGTATGAGCAGTTCTTC.